The T cell receptor (beta chain) under discussion was sequenced for a study of blood T cell repertoires in COVID-19. Overall study context: Some COVID-19 samples were acute and others convalescent; all came from the United States, Italy and Spain. PBMCs, B-cell-depleted T cells, or T cells were the source of the cDNA or gDNA that made up the material.

Original processing methods: Researchers report that nucleated cell counts were estimated from reference gene primer amplification. Libraries were prepared by immunoSEQ multiplex PCR; TCRdb keeps only in-frame clonotypes and omits some of them. V, J and clone size are taken as reported in that table, and D and trimming were inferred from the DNA itself. Here the sample spans some 390,000 clones, about 89% being singletons. The Seattle patients, enrolled during active infection, were followed longitudinally. CDR3 length equals 16 residues. V was clipped by 6 bases and J by 2 bases; unmatched bases: 8. Germline V CDR1 and CDR2: MGHRA, YSYEKL.

The clonotype comes from a woman aged 55-69 years with COVID-19, enrolled during active disease. The chain links TRBV4-1 to TRBJ2-5; 11 positions match TRBD2. The sequenced sample was peripheral blood. CDR3 nucleotide sequence: TGCGCCAGCAGTACACGACTAGCGGGGCAACAAGAGACCCAGTACTTC. Translation gives CASSTRLAGQQETQYF.